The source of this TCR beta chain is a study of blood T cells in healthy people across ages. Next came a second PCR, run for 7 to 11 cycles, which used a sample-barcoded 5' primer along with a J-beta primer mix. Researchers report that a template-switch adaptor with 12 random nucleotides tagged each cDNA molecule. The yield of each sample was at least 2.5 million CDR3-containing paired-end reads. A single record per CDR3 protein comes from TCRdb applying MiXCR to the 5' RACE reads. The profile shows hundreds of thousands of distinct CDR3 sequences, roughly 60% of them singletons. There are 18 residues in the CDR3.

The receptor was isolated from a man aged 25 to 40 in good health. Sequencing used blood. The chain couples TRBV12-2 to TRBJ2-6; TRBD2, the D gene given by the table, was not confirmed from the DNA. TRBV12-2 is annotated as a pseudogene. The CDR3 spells CASLIRRYRPSRRVYLTF. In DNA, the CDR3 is TGTGCAAGTCTCATCCGGCGGTACCGTCCCTCAAGGAGGGTTTACCTGACTTTC.